The 5 T cell receptor beta chains listed next were all sequenced from one sample in a study of T cell repertoires in cytomegalovirus infection. TCRdb processed the reads anew with MiXCR; each CDR3 protein has one entry. This table holds hundreds of thousands of distinct CDR3 sequences, about 33% found once. Their recognized antigens are unknown. The material was cultured PBMCs, obtained from culture after CMV antigen stimulation. These receptors were collected from a human donor in good health (CMV status not recorded). Some clones in this sample may be carry-over from other donors' samples.

In this sample, this clonotype turned up many times. The V call is TRBV7-2, the J call TRBJ2-7; D might be TRBD1 or TRBD2, each matching 6 bases. Per the germline V gene, CDR1 is SGHTA and CDR2 is FQGNSA. V lost 1 base and J lost 0, with 13 bases in between. This CDR3 is built from 16 residues. The CDR3 bases are TGTGCCAGCAGCTTAGAAGGGGGGCTCCCCTCCTACGAGCAGTACTTC. Translated: CASSLEGGLPSYEQYF.

This clonotype came up a few times. V gene TRBV28 combines with J gene TRBJ2-7; D gene unclear. The CDR3 runs 12 residues. Trimming shortened V by 8 bases and J by 1 base, and 9 bases separated the two germline ends. The germline V gene encodes CDR1 MDHEN and CDR2 SYDVKM. CDR3 region: CASCSDSYEQYF. The CDR3, as DNA: TGTGCCAGCTGCTCCGATTCCTACGAGCAGTACTTC.

Only a few counts were recorded for this clonotype. The V and J genes are TRBV12-3 or TRBV12-4 and TRBJ2-7, with TRBD1 matching over 7 bases. The CDR3 is 13 residues long. V was pared by 5 bases and J by 7 bases, with 8 bases of the junction left unmatched. The CDR3 DNA sequence: TGTGCCAGCAGTCAGGGGGATCTGGGGGAGCAGTACTTC. Translating gives CASSQGDLGEQYF.

This clonotype was observed a few times. The rearrangement joins TRBV7-2 to TRBJ2-6; D not resolved. CDR3 length equals 17 residues. CDR1 and CDR2 from the germline V gene are SGHTA and FQGNSA. Trimming took 8 bases from V and 0 from J, leaving 17 bases between them. The CDR3 loop reads CASVLGLLRSGANVLTF. The CDR3 coding sequence is TGTGCCAGCGTATTAGGATTGCTACGCTCTGGGGCCAACGTCCTGACTTTC.

The chain links TRBV7-4 to TRBJ2-1; perhaps TRBD1 as D (6 bases). V dropped 7 bases and J dropped 7 bases, with 11 bases sitting between them. The CDR3 contains 12 residues. Germline values: CDR1 SGHVT, CDR2 SQSDAQ. The CDR3 here is CASTPRGNEQFF. CDR3 bases: TGTGCCAGCACCCCGAGGGGGAATGAGCAGTTCTTC.